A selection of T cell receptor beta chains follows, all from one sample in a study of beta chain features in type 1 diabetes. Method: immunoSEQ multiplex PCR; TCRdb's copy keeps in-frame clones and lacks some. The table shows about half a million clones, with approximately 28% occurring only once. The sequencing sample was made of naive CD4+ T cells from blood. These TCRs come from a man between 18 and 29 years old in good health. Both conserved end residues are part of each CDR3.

CDR3aa: CAWSVRTSGSEQYF; v_gene: TRBV30
CDR3aa: CSVNEAAGTYGYTF; v_gene: TRBV29-1
CDR3aa: CASSLFNSGSREQFF; v_gene: TRBV7-2
CDR3aa: CASSLVGDYGYTF; v_gene: TRBV5-6
CDR3aa: CSVEFSRSGGYTF; v_gene: TRBV29-1
CDR3aa: CASSPVLQGMGAKNIQYF; v_gene: TRBV5-1
CDR3aa: CASSVGTGGYEQYF; v_gene: TRBV7-2
CDR3aa: CASSLGYGLAVNEQFF; v_gene: TRBV5-4
CDR3aa: CASSLSGTGKTEAFF; v_gene: TRBV28
CDR3aa: CASREETQYF; v_gene: TRBV2
CDR3aa: CATSKGPRAHEQYF; v_gene: TRBV15
CDR3aa: CALGLAGGREQYF; v_gene: TRBV30
CDR3aa: CASSVSGMSYNEQFF; v_gene: TRBV11-3
CDR3aa: CASSLTGTGYGYTF; v_gene: TRBV27
CDR3aa: CASSSGQGAYNEQFF; v_gene: TRBV5-5
CDR3aa: CASSFYDGYTF; v_gene: TRBV7-9
CDR3aa: CAISEVNSGSYEQYF; v_gene: TRBV10-3
CDR3aa: CASSLVGALEQYF; v_gene: TRBV5-4
CDR3aa: CASSNYGTMKGETQYF; v_gene: TRBV5-1
CDR3aa: CASSPRQGARKTQYF; v_gene: TRBV28
CDR3aa: CAWSAVGGYNEQFF; v_gene: TRBV30
CDR3aa: CASSHRIDSNTGELFF; v_gene: TRBV7-7
CDR3aa: CASSQAGGRALTDTQYF; v_gene: TRBV4-2
CDR3aa: CASSSNDNQPQHF; v_gene: TRBV7-9
CDR3aa: CASSVIGRSEELFF; v_gene: TRBV9
CDR3aa: CASSSILAIPYEQYF; v_gene: TRBV7-9
CDR3aa: CAISEDEGAQETQYF; v_gene: TRBV10-3
CDR3aa: CASSLALRSRNTF; v_gene: TRBV7-9
CDR3aa: CASSLTSGRLAEQFF; v_gene: TRBV4-3
CDR3aa: CASSPGLPSYNEQFF; v_gene: TRBV18
CDR3aa: CASSLAHLAGEQYF; v_gene: TRBV7-2
CDR3aa: CASSLRLALNTGELFF; v_gene: TRBV5-6
CDR3aa: CASSPGRGNEKLFF; v_gene: TRBV5-1
CDR3aa: CAWSAISTDTQYF; v_gene: TRBV30
CDR3aa: CASSQDLGYGYTF; v_gene: TRBV4-1
CDR3aa: CASSPEGMETQYF; v_gene: TRBV18
CDR3aa: CASSVARDGYTF; v_gene: TRBV9
CDR3aa: CASSVASHSSYEQYF; v_gene: TRBV9